This TCR beta chain was recorded in a study of cytomegalovirus exposure and HLA in healthy donors. Findings and limits, study-wide: Judged likely to be a sequencing artifact was a cluster of highly shared sequence variants. Indistinguishable V segments, including TRBV6-2 and TRBV6-3, were excluded.

There are 17 residues in the CDR3. Losses at the gene ends were 5 bases for V and 4 bases for J; bases not matched to a gene: 14. Germline assignment: CDR1 SGHVS and CDR2 FNYEAQ. A word on this clone: Its antigen remains unidentified.

PCR used 60 Vbeta primers and 13 Jbeta primers. TCRdb's copy holds only in-frame clones and misses some; the assay was immunoSEQ multiplex PCR. The sample has more than 200,000 clones. This chain joins TRBV7-6 and TRBJ2-3, with TRBD2 matching 8 bases. The sequencing sample was made of PBMCs. The TCR sequence derives from a woman aged 25-40 years in good health and CMV-seropositive. CDR3 DNA sequence: TGTGCCAGCAGCCGGACATCACATGCGGGGGGCCCAGATACGCAGTATTTT. It is translated as CASSRTSHAGGPDTQYF.